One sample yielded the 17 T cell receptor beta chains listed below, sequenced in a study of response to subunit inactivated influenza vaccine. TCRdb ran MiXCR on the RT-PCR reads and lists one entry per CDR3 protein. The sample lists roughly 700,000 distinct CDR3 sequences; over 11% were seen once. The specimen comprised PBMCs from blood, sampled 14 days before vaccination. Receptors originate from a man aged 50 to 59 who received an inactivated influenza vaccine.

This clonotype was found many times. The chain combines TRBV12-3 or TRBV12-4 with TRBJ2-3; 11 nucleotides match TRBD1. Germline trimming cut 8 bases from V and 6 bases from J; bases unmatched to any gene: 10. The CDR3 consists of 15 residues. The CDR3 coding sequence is TGTGCCAGCTCGACGGGGACAGGGGGGTCCGATACGCAGTATTTT. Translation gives CASSTGTGGSDTQYF.

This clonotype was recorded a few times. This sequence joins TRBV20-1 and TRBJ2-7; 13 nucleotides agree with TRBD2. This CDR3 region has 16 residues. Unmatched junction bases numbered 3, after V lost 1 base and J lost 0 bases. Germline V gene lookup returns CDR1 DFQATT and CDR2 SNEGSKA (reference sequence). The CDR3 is CSARGLAGGFSYEQYF. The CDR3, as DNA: TGCAGTGCTAGAGGACTAGCGGGAGGCTTCTCCTACGAGCAGTACTTC.

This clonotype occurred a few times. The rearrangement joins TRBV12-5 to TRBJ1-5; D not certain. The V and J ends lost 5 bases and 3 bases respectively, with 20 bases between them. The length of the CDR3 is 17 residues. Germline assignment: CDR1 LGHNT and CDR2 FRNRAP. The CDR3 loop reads CASGPIRAASFNQPQHF. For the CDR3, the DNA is TGTGCTAGTGGTCCGATTCGGGCGGCTAGCTTCAATCAGCCCCAGCATTTT.

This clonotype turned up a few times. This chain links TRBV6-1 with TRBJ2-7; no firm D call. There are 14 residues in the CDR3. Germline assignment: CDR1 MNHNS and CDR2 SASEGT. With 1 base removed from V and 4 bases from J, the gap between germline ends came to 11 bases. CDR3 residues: CASSEGRGIYEQYF. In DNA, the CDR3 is TGTGCCAGCAGTGAAGGTCGTGGGATATACGAGCAGTACTTC.

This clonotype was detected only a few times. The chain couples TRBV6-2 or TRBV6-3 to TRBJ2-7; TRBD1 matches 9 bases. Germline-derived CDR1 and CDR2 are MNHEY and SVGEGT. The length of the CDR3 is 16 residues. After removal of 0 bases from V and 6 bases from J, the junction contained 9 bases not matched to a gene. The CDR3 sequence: CASSYSRTGEATEQYF. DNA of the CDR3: TGTGCCAGCAGTTACTCCCGGACAGGGGAAGCTACCGAGCAGTACTTC.

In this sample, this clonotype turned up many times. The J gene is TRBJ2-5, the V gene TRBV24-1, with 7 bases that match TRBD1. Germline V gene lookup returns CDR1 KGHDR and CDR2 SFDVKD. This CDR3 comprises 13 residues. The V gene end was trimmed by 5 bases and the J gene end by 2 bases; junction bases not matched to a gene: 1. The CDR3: CATSGDSQETQYF. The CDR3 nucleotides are TGTGCCACCAGTGGGGACAGTCAAGAGACCCAGTACTTC.

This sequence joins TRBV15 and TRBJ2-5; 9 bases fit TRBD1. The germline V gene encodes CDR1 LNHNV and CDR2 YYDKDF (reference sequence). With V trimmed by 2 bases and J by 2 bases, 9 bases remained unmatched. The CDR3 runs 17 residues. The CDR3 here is CATSRPRQGVSQETQYF. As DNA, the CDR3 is TGTGCCACCAGCAGACCTAGACAGGGGGTCTCGCAAGAGACCCAGTACTTC.

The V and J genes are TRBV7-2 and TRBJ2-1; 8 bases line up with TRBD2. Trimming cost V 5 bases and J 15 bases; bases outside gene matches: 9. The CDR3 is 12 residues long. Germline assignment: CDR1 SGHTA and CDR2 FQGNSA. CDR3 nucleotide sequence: TGTGCCAGCAGCCTAGAACTAGCGGTTCTGTTCTTC. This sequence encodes CASSLELAVLFF.

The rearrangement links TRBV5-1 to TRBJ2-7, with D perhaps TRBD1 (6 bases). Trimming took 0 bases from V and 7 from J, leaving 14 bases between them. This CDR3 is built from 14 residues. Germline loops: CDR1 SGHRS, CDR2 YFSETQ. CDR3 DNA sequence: TGCGCCAGCAGCTTGGGGGGGCAGCGAGGAGAGCAGTACTTC. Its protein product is CASSLGGQRGEQYF. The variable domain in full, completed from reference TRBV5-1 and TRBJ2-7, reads KAGVTQTPRYLIKTRGQQVTLSCSPISGHRSVSWYQQTPGQGLQFLFEYFSETQRNKGNFPGRFSGRQFSNSRSEMNVSTLELGDSALYLCASSLGGQRGEQYFGPGTRLTVT.

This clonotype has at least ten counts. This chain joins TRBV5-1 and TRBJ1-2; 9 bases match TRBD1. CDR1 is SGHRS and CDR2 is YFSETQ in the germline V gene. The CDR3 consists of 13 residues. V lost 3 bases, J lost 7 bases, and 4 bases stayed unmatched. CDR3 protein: CASSYQDRGGYTF. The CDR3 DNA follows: TGCGCCAGCAGCTACCAGGACAGGGGTGGCTACACCTTC.

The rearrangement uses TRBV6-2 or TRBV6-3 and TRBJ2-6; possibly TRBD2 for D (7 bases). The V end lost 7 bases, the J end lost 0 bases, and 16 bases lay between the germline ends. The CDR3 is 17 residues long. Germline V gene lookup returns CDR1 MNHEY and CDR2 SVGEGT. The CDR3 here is CASKGGGRTSGANVLTF. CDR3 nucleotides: TGTGCCAGCAAAGGGGGGGGCAGGACCTCTGGGGCCAACGTCCTGACTTTC.

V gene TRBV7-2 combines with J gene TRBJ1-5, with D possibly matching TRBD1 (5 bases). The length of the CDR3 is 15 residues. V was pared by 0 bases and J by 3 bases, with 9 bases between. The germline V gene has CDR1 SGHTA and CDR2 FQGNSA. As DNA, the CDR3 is TGTGCCAGCAGCTTAGCTGACAGTCTCAATCAGCCCCAGCATTTT. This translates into CASSLADSLNQPQHF.

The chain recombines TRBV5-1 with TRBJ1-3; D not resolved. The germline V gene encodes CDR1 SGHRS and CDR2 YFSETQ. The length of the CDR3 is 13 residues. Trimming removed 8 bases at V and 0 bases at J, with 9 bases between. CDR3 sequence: CASAESSGNTIYF. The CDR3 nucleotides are TGCGCCAGTGCAGAGAGCTCTGGAAACACCATATATTTT.

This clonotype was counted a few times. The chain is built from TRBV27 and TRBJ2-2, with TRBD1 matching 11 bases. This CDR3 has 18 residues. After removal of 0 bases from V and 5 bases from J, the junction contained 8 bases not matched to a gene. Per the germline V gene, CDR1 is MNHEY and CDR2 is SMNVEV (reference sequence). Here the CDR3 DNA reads TGTGCCAGCAGTTTATCGATTTCGGGGACAGGGGGTACCGGGGAGCTGTTTTTT. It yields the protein CASSLSISGTGGTGELFF.

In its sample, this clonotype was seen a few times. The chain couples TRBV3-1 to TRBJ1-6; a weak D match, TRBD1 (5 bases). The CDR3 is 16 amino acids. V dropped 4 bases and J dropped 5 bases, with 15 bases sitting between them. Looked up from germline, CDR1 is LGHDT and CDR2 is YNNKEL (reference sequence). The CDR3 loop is CASSLEIGRDNSPLHF. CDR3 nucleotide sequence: TGTGCCAGCAGCCTAGAAATTGGCAGGGATAATTCACCCCTCCACTTT.

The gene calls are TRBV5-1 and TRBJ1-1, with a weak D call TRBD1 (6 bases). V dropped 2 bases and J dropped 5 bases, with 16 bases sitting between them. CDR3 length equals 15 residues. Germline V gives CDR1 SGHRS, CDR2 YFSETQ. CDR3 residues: CASSLYLGARTEAFF. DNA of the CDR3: TGCGCCAGCAGCTTATACCTGGGGGCTAGGACTGAAGCTTTCTTT.

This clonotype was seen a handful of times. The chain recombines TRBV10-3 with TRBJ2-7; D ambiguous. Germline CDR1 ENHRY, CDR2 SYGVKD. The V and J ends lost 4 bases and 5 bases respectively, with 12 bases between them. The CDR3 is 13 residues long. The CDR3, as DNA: TGTGCCATCAGTGTCTCGGCAATGGACGAGCAGTACTTC. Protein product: CAISVSAMDEQYF.